These 31 T cell receptor beta chains were all obtained from the same sample, sequenced in a study of blood T cell repertoires in COVID-19. Data came from immunoSEQ multiplex PCR; TCRdb stores just in-frame clones and leaves some out. The top ten clones hold 1.5% to 2% of a sample with about 140,000 clones, approximately 84% of them seen once. The specimen was PBMCs or T cells enriched from blood (not recorded which). The source is a woman aged 18-29 years who had been exposed to COVID-19.

The chain joins TRBV7-8 to TRBJ1-3, with TRBD1 identical over 9 bases. V gave up 6 bases and J gave up 8 bases; unmatched junction bases: 11. Germline V gene data show CDR1 as SGHVS and CDR2 as FQNEAQ. CDR3 length: 15 residues. CDR3 sequence reads: CASSTLGTGQYTIYF. In DNA, the CDR3 is TGTGCCAGCAGTACCTTGGGGACAGGGCAGTACACCATATATTTT.

The rearrangement uses TRBV19 and TRBJ2-3; D is perhaps TRBD2 (6 bases). Germline lookup yields CDR1 LNHDA and CDR2 SQIVND (reference sequence). The CDR3 totals 18 residues. V lost 4 bases, J lost 4 bases, and 24 bases lay in between. CDR3 amino acids: CASSNGPRTAGIADTQYF. In DNA form, the CDR3 reads TGTGCCAGTAGTAACGGCCCCCGGACTGCGGGGATAGCAGATACGCAGTATTTT.

The table lists this clone with a count of one. The V and J genes are TRBV19 and TRBJ1-1; D is ambiguous. This CDR3 region has 14 residues. CDR1 is LNHDA, CDR2 SQIVND, per germline (reference sequence). The V end lost 5 bases, the J end lost 0 bases, and 10 bases lay between the germline ends. The CDR3, as DNA: TGTGCCAGTAGTCCAGGAACAGTGAACACTGAAGCTTTCTTT. This sequence encodes CASSPGTVNTEAFF.

The chain's CDR3 is CASSYSLSGAGETQYF. The CDR3 bases are TGTGCCAGCAGTTACTCGCTTAGCGGGGCCGGGGAGACCCAGTACTTC. The chain links TRBV6-5 to TRBJ2-5; 8 positions agree with TRBD2. V lost 0 bases, J lost 5 bases, and 8 bases stayed unmatched. The CDR3 extends over 16 amino acids. Germline V gene sequence: CDR1 MNHEY, CDR2 SVGAGI.

V usage is TRBV2 and J usage is TRBJ2-7; D perhaps matches TRBD1 (6 bases). Germline assignment: CDR1 SNHLY and CDR2 FYNNEI. The CDR3 is 13 amino acids. V was cut by 4 bases and J by 7 bases, with 14 bases left in between. CDR3 region: CASSATGMGEQYF. CDR3 DNA sequence: TGTGCCAGCAGTGCAACAGGGATGGGAGAGCAGTACTTC.

The rearrangement joins TRBV27 to TRBJ2-2, with 12 bases that match TRBD2. Looked up from germline, CDR1 is MNHEY and CDR2 is SMNVEV (reference sequence). There are 15 residues in the CDR3. With 3 bases clipped from V and 13 bases from J, the junction kept 9 bases outside the gene matches. The CDR3 coding sequence is TGTGCCAGCAGTTTGGTCGCTAGCGGGAGGGTAGGGCTGTTTTTT. Residues: CASSLVASGRVGLFF.

DNA for the CDR3: TGCGCCAGCAGCCAAGAACTTACAGGGGATGGCTACACCTTC. Translation gives CASSQELTGDGYTF. This chain links TRBV4-1 with TRBJ1-2; 7 nucleotides line up with TRBD1. This CDR3 is 14 amino acids long. Germline-derived CDR1 and CDR2 are MGHRA and YSYEKL. Trimming at V came to 0 bases and at J to 6 bases, leaving 4 bases not matched to a gene.

In its sample, this clone was seen once. The J gene is TRBJ1-2, the V gene TRBV3-1 (or the pseudogene TRBV3-2); tentatively, D is TRBD1 (5 bases). V lost 3 bases and J 5 bases, leaving 7 bases between the germline ends. CDR1 and CDR2 (germline): LGHDT, YNNKEL (reference sequence). This CDR3 region has 12 residues. The CDR3 spells CASSQQGYGYTF. CDR3 in DNA: TGTGCCAGCAGCCAGCAGGGATATGGCTACACCTTC.

This clone was picked up one time. The germline gene is not matched at one end of the junction; a read error may be the cause. V and J are TRBV5-1 and TRBJ1-2, with 9 bases identical to TRBD1. Germline V CDR1 and CDR2: SGHRS, YFSETQ. The CDR3 has 12 residues. The CDR3 region is CASSLTGTGWHF. The CDR3 nucleotides are TGCGCCAGCAGCTTGACCGGGACAGGGTGGCACTTC.

The chain uses TRBV4-1 and TRBJ2-3, with TRBD2 matching 12 bases. After removal of 3 bases from V and 0 bases from J, the junction contained 4 bases not matched to a gene. The CDR3 runs to 17 residues. Germline CDR1 MGHRA, CDR2 YSYEKL. CDR3 protein: CASSHPSGRASTDTQYF. In DNA form, the CDR3 reads TGCGCCAGCAGCCACCCTAGCGGGAGGGCTAGCACAGATACGCAGTATTTT.

CDR3 loop: CASSPLTGVGTEAFF. The CDR3 DNA follows: TGTGCCAGCAGCCCCCTAACAGGGGTTGGCACTGAAGCTTTCTTT. The V gene is TRBV7-8, the J gene TRBJ1-1, with 7 bases matching TRBD1. The germline V gene has CDR1 SGHVS and CDR2 FQNEAQ. There are 15 residues in the CDR3. The V gene end was trimmed by 5 bases and the J gene end by 4 bases; junction bases not matched to a gene: 10.

This chain connects TRBV19 to TRBJ2-7; D ambiguous. CDR3 length equals 13 residues. Germline V gene data show CDR1 as LNHDA and CDR2 as SQIVND (reference sequence). Trimming stripped 5 bases from V and 2 bases from J, with 10 bases between. The CDR3 region has the DNA TGTGCCAGTAGTTTAACAGCTACCTACGAGCAGTACTTC. Translated: CASSLTATYEQYF.

The chain recombines TRBV7-9 with TRBJ1-5, with D perhaps TRBD1 (6 bases). The CDR3 has 13 residues. Trimming took 6 bases from V and 0 from J, leaving 6 bases between them. In germline, CDR1 is SEHNR, CDR2 FQNEAQ (reference sequence). This CDR3 is CASRTGSNQPQHF. DNA for the CDR3: TGTGCCAGCAGGACAGGTAGCAATCAGCCCCAGCATTTT. The full variable domain, in which reference TRBV7-9 and TRBJ1-5 provide the parts outside the CDR3, is DTGVSQNPRHKITKRGQNVTFRCDPISEHNRLYWYRQTLGQGPEFLTYFQNEAQLEKSRLLSDRFSAERPKGSFSTLEIQRTEQGDSAMYLCASRTGSNQPQHFGDGTRLSIL.

The chain links TRBV5-4 to TRBJ1-1; D remains ambiguous. Germline CDR1 reads SGHNT; CDR2 reads YYREEE (reference sequence). With 5 bases removed from V and 1 base from J, the gap between germline ends came to 12 bases. The CDR3 runs 14 residues. CDR3 in DNA: TGTGCCAGCAGGGTCGTTGGGAGGAACACTGAAGCTTTCTTT. Translated, it gives CASRVVGRNTEAFF. Using reference TRBV5-4 and TRBJ1-1 for the parts outside the CDR3, the full variable domain is ETGVTQSPTHLIKTRGQQVTLRCSSQSGHNTVSWYQQALGQGPQFIFQYYREEENGRGNFPPRFSGLQFPNYSSELNVNALELDDSALYLCASRVVGRNTEAFFGQGTRLTVV.

The CDR3 region has the DNA TGTGCCTGGAAGCGGGGGAACACCGGGGAGCTGTTTTTT. This encodes CAWKRGNTGELFF. The rearrangement uses TRBV30 and TRBJ2-2, with 7 bases identical to TRBD2. The length of the CDR3 is 13 residues. The J segment lost 1 base and the V segment lost 4 bases, leaving 0 bases of the junction unmatched. Germline-derived CDR1 and CDR2 are GTSNPN and SVGIG (reference sequence).

V usage is TRBV7-2 and J usage is TRBJ1-2, with D perhaps matching TRBD1 (6 bases). Looked up from germline, CDR1 is SGHTA and CDR2 is FQGNSA. The CDR3 extends over 16 amino acids. V shed 2 bases and J shed 0 bases, with 13 bases lying between them. CDR3 sequence reads: CASSLSSTGTNYGYTF. CDR3 DNA sequence: TGTGCCAGCAGCTTATCCTCAACAGGGACTAACTATGGCTACACCTTC.

The V gene is TRBV5-5, the J gene TRBJ1-2; TRBD1 matches at 8 bases. The CDR3 loop spans 15 amino acids. Germline V gives CDR1 SGHKS, CDR2 YYEKEE (reference sequence). The J segment lost 6 bases and the V segment lost 6 bases, leaving 13 bases of the junction unmatched. The CDR3 is CASTHSGQGGNGYTF. The DNA for the CDR3 is TGTGCCAGCACCCACTCTGGACAGGGAGGGAATGGCTACACCTTC.

The chain combines TRBV5-1 with TRBJ2-1; 10 bases line up with TRBD2. The V gene's germline CDR1 is SGHRS and CDR2 YFSETQ. Trimming cost V 4 bases and J 9 bases; bases outside gene matches: 16. The CDR3 has 17 residues. The CDR3 nucleotides are TGCGCCAGCAGCCCGGACCCCACTAGCGGGGCGACGGGTGAGCAGTTCTTC. Its translation is CASSPDPTSGATGEQFF. The complete variable domain, with remaining parts taken from reference TRBV5-1 and TRBJ2-1, reads KAGVTQTPRYLIKTRGQQVTLSCSPISGHRSVSWYQQTPGQGLQFLFEYFSETQRNKGNFPGRFSGRQFSNSRSEMNVSTLELGDSALYLCASSPDPTSGATGEQFFGPGTRLTVL.

This chain connects TRBV29-1 to TRBJ2-3; unclear D gene. Looked up from germline, CDR1 is SQVTM and CDR2 is ANQGSEA. The CDR3 runs 12 residues. V was pared by 3 bases and J by 7 bases, with 11 bases between. In nucleotides, the CDR3 is TGCAGCGTTGAGGTGGTAGCACATACGCAGTATTTT. Protein product: CSVEVVAHTQYF.

The chain combines TRBV18 with TRBJ1-2, with 7 positions matching TRBD1. Unmatched junction bases numbered 15, after V lost 3 bases and J lost 8 bases. Germline V gene sequence: CDR1 KGHSH, CDR2 LQKENI. This CDR3 has 16 residues. This CDR3 reads CASSPGTDRSGKGYTF. The CDR3 bases are TGTGCCAGCTCACCCGGGACAGATAGAAGTGGTAAAGGCTACACCTTC.

This clone was seen a handful of times. This rearrangement joins TRBV4-2 to TRBJ2-7; D is perhaps TRBD2 (6 bases). With 0 bases removed from V and 5 bases from J, the gap between germline ends came to 11 bases. The CDR3 is 14 residues long. Germline values: CDR1 LGHNA, CDR2 YNFKEQ. DNA for the CDR3: TGTGCCAGCAGCCAAGAGGGGGAGGTCGACGAGCAGTACTTC. Translated: CASSQEGEVDEQYF.

This clone was recorded a few times. V and J are TRBV27 and TRBJ1-6; TRBD1 matches 7 bases. Germline assignment: CDR1 MNHEY and CDR2 SMNVEV (reference sequence). Trimming at V came to 8 bases and at J to 9 bases, leaving 10 bases not matched to a gene. The CDR3 length is 14 residues. CDR3 region: CASHRRQGPSPLHF. As DNA, the CDR3 is TGTGCCAGCCATAGGCGACAGGGACCTTCACCCCTCCACTTT.

V and J are TRBV4-1 and TRBJ1-4, with TRBD1 matching over 7 bases. Germline V gene lookup returns CDR1 MGHRA and CDR2 YSYEKL. The junction had 3 bases not matched to a gene; V was cut back by 4 bases and J by 4 bases. CDR3 size: 14 residues. In DNA form, the CDR3 reads TGCGCCAGCAGCCTATGGGACAGTAATGAAAAACTGTTTTTT. It codes for CASSLWDSNEKLFF.

The chain links TRBV19 to TRBJ2-7; a possible D gene is TRBD2 (6 bases). Trimming pared 6 bases from V and 4 bases from J, leaving 13 bases between. CDR1 LNHDA and CDR2 SQIVND come from the germline V gene (reference sequence). The CDR3 runs to 13 residues. The CDR3 DNA reads TGTGCCAGTAGCCCGGGACTGAGATACGAGCAGTACTTC. The encoded protein is CASSPGLRYEQYF.

This chain uses TRBV7-9 with TRBJ1-4; unclear D gene. Looked up from germline, CDR1 is SEHNR and CDR2 is FQNEAQ (reference sequence). The CDR3 extends over 13 amino acids. V was pared by 1 base and J by 6 bases, with 6 bases between. The CDR3 coding sequence is TGTGCCAGCAGCTTAGACTTGTATGAAAAACTGTTTTTT. This translates into CASSLDLYEKLFF.

V and J are TRBV24-1 and TRBJ1-2; D is ambiguous. The germline CDR1 and CDR2 sequences are KGHDR and SFDVKD. The CDR3 extends over 14 amino acids. Trimming took 1 base from V and 2 from J, leaving 7 bases between them. The CDR3 DNA reads TGTGCCACCAGTGATTTCGGGATGAACTATGGCTACACCTTC. Translation gives CATSDFGMNYGYTF.

The chain links TRBV29-1 to TRBJ1-1; tentative D call: TRBD1 (6 bases). Trimming took 4 bases from V and 1 from J, leaving 10 bases between them. This CDR3 has 13 amino acids. CDR1 is SQVTM and CDR2 is ANQGSEA in the germline V gene. The CDR3 reads CSVVWGQNTEAFF. CDR3 DNA sequence: TGCAGCGTTGTTTGGGGGCAGAACACTGAAGCTTTCTTT.

This chain joins TRBV3-1 (or the pseudogene TRBV3-2) and TRBJ2-3; tentatively, D is TRBD2 (5 bases). The CDR3 consists of 16 residues. CDR1 is LGHDT and CDR2 is YNNKEL in the germline V gene (reference sequence). V was cut by 4 bases and J by 3 bases, with 17 bases left in between. The CDR3 region has the DNA TGTGCCAGCAGCCCCCGCCGAGGGATAAGGACAGATACGCAGTATTTT. It translates to CASSPRRGIRTDTQYF.

The chain uses TRBV7-6 and TRBJ1-4; a weak D match, TRBD1 (6 bases). Per the germline V gene, CDR1 is SGHVS and CDR2 is FNYEAQ. The CDR3 is 15 residues long. V was cut by 8 bases and J by 7 bases, with 20 bases left in between. Here the CDR3 reads CASGPPAGALEKLFF. CDR3 coding DNA: TGTGCCAGCGGACCCCCGGCAGGGGCGCTTGAAAAACTGTTTTTT.

This clone is a singleton in its sample. The chain links TRBV27 to TRBJ2-2; 9 bases match TRBD2. CDR1 and CDR2 (germline): MNHEY, SMNVEV (reference sequence). The J segment lost 5 bases and the V segment lost 5 bases, leaving 9 bases of the junction unmatched. There are 16 residues in the CDR3. CDR3 sequence (DNA): TGTGCCAGCAGTCCTTGGGCGGGAGGGCCAACCGGGGAGCTGTTTTTT. Its protein product is CASSPWAGGPTGELFF.

This clone was picked up one time. J is TRBJ1-2 and V is TRBV30, with D perhaps TRBD1 (5 bases). The CDR3 loop spans 11 amino acids. Per germline, CDR1 GTSNPN and CDR2 SVGIG (reference sequence). Deletions cut 0 bases from V and 14 bases from J, with 13 bases between. CDR3 in DNA: TGTGCCTGGAGTGTATCCGGGGACTGTACCTTC. Its protein is CAWSVSGDCTF.